One and the same sample provided the 28 T cell receptor beta chains below, sequenced in a study of breast tumors, draining lymph nodes, adjacent tissues. The lymph nodes were axillary draining lymph nodes from breast cancer patients. From the multiplex PCR reads, TCRdb called clonotypes with MiXCR, one entry per CDR3 protein. This table has approximately 280,000 distinct CDR3 sequences, 30% to 35% appearing once. Material for sequencing was axillary lymph node tissue. These receptors all stem from a female donor with breast cancer. Some clones in this sample may be carry-over from other donors' samples.

About this clonotype: This may stem from a read error, because a much larger clone lies one nucleotide away. The chain uses TRBV11-3 and TRBJ1-2; no firm D call. The CDR3 contains 15 residues. With 1 base removed from V and 4 bases from J, the gap between germline ends came to 13 bases. Looked up from germline, CDR1 is SGHNT and CDR2 is YENEEA. The CDR3: CASSLAPPALYGYTF. DNA of the CDR3: TGTGCCAGCAGCTTAGCCCCACCGGCACTCTATGGCTACACCTTC.

V gene TRBV11-2 combines with J gene TRBJ2-1; perhaps D is TRBD1 or TRBD2 (5 bases each). Trimming removed 1 base from V and 0 bases from J, with 13 bases in between. The V gene's germline CDR1 is SGHAT and CDR2 FQNNGV. The CDR3 has 17 residues. The CDR3 reads CASSLGTGTSSYNEQFF. CDR3 in DNA: TGTGCCAGCAGCTTAGGGACCGGGACGAGCTCCTACAATGAGCAGTTCTTC. Full variable domain (outside the CDR3, taken from reference TRBV11-2 and TRBJ2-1): EAGVAQSPRYKIIEKRQSVAFWCNPISGHATLYWYQQILGQGPKLLIQFQNNGVVDDSQLPKDRFSAERLKGVDSTLKIQPAKLEDSAVYLCASSLGTGTSSYNEQFFGPGTRLTVL.

In the case of this clonotype: This clone may be a read error of a much larger clone one base away. The chain uses TRBV29-1 and TRBJ2-2; 8 bases fit TRBD2. The CDR3 is made up of 15 amino acids. CDR1 is SQVTM, CDR2 ANQGSEA, per germline. The DNA for the CDR3 is TGCAGCGTTGAAGGGGGTAGCGGGAACACCGGGGAGCTGTCTTTT. Amino acids: CSVEGGSGNTGELSF.

This clonotype was recorded at least ten times. V gene TRBV5-1 combines with J gene TRBJ1-4, with 8 bases identical to TRBD1. Germline V lookup: CDR1 SGHRS, CDR2 YFSETQ. The trim removed 4 bases at V and 5 bases at J, leaving 7 bases unmatched. The CDR3 runs to 15 residues. As DNA, the CDR3 is TGCGCCAGCAGCCACCAAGGGGACAGGAATGAAAAACTGTTTTTT. Encoded protein: CASSHQGDRNEKLFF.

In this sample, this clonotype turned up many times. The chain recombines TRBV6-5 with TRBJ2-3; D perhaps matches TRBD1 (6 bases). This CDR3 is 15 amino acids long. The V gene lost 6 bases and the J gene lost 0 bases, with 13 bases spanning the gap. Per the germline V gene, CDR1 is MNHEY and CDR2 is SVGAGI. The DNA of the CDR3 is TGTGCCAGCAGCAGGGGCGGCACTAGCACAGATACGCAGTATTTT. Its protein product is CASSRGGTSTDTQYF.

This clonotype has ten or more counts. The CDR3 nucleotides are TGTGCCAGCAGCTTTTGGCGGGAGACTGGCGATGAGCAGTTCTTC. Its translation is CASSFWRETGDEQFF. V is TRBV7-8 and J is TRBJ2-1; 7 nucleotides align to TRBD2. This CDR3 contains 15 residues. J was trimmed by 8 bases and V by 3 bases; bases with no gene match: 10. The germline V gene has CDR1 SGHVS and CDR2 FQNEAQ.

In this sample, this clonotype turned up many times. V gene TRBV20-1 combines with J gene TRBJ2-1; TRBD2 matches at 11 bases. Germline values: CDR1 DFQATT, CDR2 SNEGSKA (reference sequence). The V gene end was trimmed by 3 bases and the J gene end by 6 bases; junction bases not matched to a gene: 4. The CDR3 covers 14 residues. The CDR3 protein is CSARGTSGFNEQFF. CDR3 DNA: TGCAGTGCTAGGGGGACTAGCGGATTCAATGAGCAGTTCTTC.

With respect to this clonotype: One end of the junction is discordant with germline, which a read error may explain. The rearrangement joins TRBV3-1 to TRBJ2-3; TRBD1 or TRBD2 may be the D gene (5 bases each). Germline CDR1 is LGHDT and CDR2 is YNNKEL (reference sequence). The CDR3 contains 15 residues. CDR3 sequence reads: CASSQSIQRGDTQYF. The CDR3 DNA sequence: TGCGCCAGCAGCCAATCTATCCAGAGGGGAGATACGCAGTATTTT.

This chain connects TRBV20-1 to TRBJ1-1; TRBD1 aligns across 7 bases. This CDR3 spans 16 amino acids. Germline CDR1 is DFQATT and CDR2 is SNEGSKA (reference sequence). With V trimmed by 1 base and J by 5 bases, 13 bases remained unmatched. CDR3 protein: CSARVGAGGLATEAFF. Here the CDR3 DNA reads TGCAGTGCTAGAGTTGGGGCAGGGGGGTTGGCGACTGAAGCTTTCTTT.

This clonotype was recorded many times. J is TRBJ2-5 and V is TRBV6-5; 9 nucleotides agree with TRBD2. Germline CDR1 MNHEY, CDR2 SVGAGI. Trimming cost V 6 bases and J 5 bases; bases outside gene matches: 7. The CDR3 is made up of 14 amino acids. CDR3 bases: TGTGCCAGCAGATTTAGCGGGAGATGGGAGACCCAGTACTTC. Its protein product is CASRFSGRWETQYF.

This chain connects TRBV9 to TRBJ2-3; D tentatively fits TRBD1 or TRBD2 (6 bases each). The CDR3 length is 19 residues. Per the germline V gene, CDR1 is SGDLS and CDR2 is YYNGEE. Trimming took off 0 bases at V and 2 bases at J, with 22 bases between the two ends. The CDR3 spells CASSVEAGGQGTFTDTQYF. Here the CDR3 DNA reads TGTGCCAGCAGCGTAGAGGCCGGTGGCCAGGGGACTTTCACAGATACGCAGTATTTT.

This clonotype was detected many times. The chain is built from TRBV7-9 and TRBJ1-2; D not certain. CDR3 length: 13 amino acids. Germline loops: CDR1 SEHNR, CDR2 FQNEAQ (reference sequence). V dropped 5 bases and J dropped 7 bases, with 14 bases sitting between them. CDR3 sequence reads: CASSRTDSSGYTF. For the CDR3, the DNA is TGTGCCAGCAGCCGGACCGACTCGAGTGGCTACACCTTC. The full variable domain, with the rest looked up from reference TRBV7-9 and TRBJ1-2, is DTGVSQNPRHKITKRGQNVTFRCDPISEHNRLYWYRQTLGQGPEFLTYFQNEAQLEKSRLLSDRFSAERPKGSFSTLEIQRTEQGDSAMYLCASSRTDSSGYTFGSGTRLTVV.

Only a few counts were recorded for this clonotype. The V call is TRBV5-5, the J call TRBJ1-5, with TRBD1 matching 7 bases. CDR1 is SGHKS, CDR2 YYEKEE, per germline (reference sequence). The CDR3 totals 14 residues. Trimming took 3 bases from V and 7 from J; bases not matched to a gene: 7. The CDR3 loop reads CASSSTGAGQPQHF. The CDR3 DNA follows: TGTGCCAGCAGCTCCACAGGGGCCGGCCAGCCCCAGCATTTT.

This clonotype was recorded at least ten times. The chain carries TRBV7-9 and TRBJ2-2; 8 bases match TRBD2. There are 17 residues in the CDR3. J lost 6 bases, V lost 0 bases, and 9 bases had no gene match. Per the germline V gene, CDR1 is SEHNR and CDR2 is FQNEAQ (reference sequence). CDR3 coding DNA: TGTGCCAGCAGCTTAGCGATGACCGGGAGGGCCGCCGGGGAGCTGTTTTTT. It is translated as CASSLAMTGRAAGELFF.

This clonotype was observed a few times. One junction end disagrees with the germline gene, perhaps due to a read error. The rearrangement uses TRBV3-1 and TRBJ1-3; D is uncertain. The CDR3 contains 15 residues. Germline V gene sequence: CDR1 LGHDT, CDR2 YNNKEL (reference sequence). The CDR3 DNA reads TGTGCCAGCAGTCAAGGACGGAACTTAGGAAACACCATATATTTT. Translating it yields CASSQGRNLGNTIYF.

There are many counts of this clonotype. The chain uses TRBV15 and TRBJ2-1, with TRBD1 identical over 10 bases. The CDR3 has 15 amino acids. The V and J ends lost 6 bases and 3 bases, in that order; junction bases with no gene match: 5. Germline assignment: CDR1 LNHNV and CDR2 YYDKDF (reference sequence). DNA for the CDR3: TGTGCCACCAGGGACAGGGGGAGAGACTACAATGAGCAGTTCTTC. This encodes CATRDRGRDYNEQFF.

Ten or more counts support this clonotype. This chain connects TRBV19 to TRBJ2-3, with D hard to call. The CDR3 totals 12 residues. Trimming left V 3 bases short and J 6 bases short, with 7 bases between. Germline loops: CDR1 LNHDA, CDR2 SQIVND (reference sequence). CDR3 amino acids: CASSIPRDTQYF. CDR3 nucleotide sequence: TGTGCCAGTAGTATCCCTCGGGATACGCAGTATTTT. The full variable domain, completed using reference TRBV19 and TRBJ2-3, is DGGITQSPKYLFRKEGQNVTLSCEQNLNHDAMYWYRQDPGQGLRLIYYSQIVNDFQKGDIAEGYSVSREKKESFPLTVTSAQKNPTAFYLCASSIPRDTQYFGPGTRLTVL.

At least ten counts were recorded for this clonotype. The chain recombines TRBV20-1 with TRBJ2-3; D is unresolved. Trimming took 0 bases from V and 3 from J, leaving 4 bases between them. Germline V CDR1 and CDR2: DFQATT, SNEGSKA (reference sequence). The CDR3 runs 12 residues. Written as DNA, the CDR3 is TGCAGTGCTAGAGATCTTACAGATACGCAGTATTTT. Amino acids: CSARDLTDTQYF.

The chain has TRBV6-2 or TRBV6-3 and TRBJ1-1; no clear D gene. CDR1 and CDR2 (germline): MNHEY, SVGEGT. Trimming took 6 bases from V and 6 from J, leaving 11 bases between them. The CDR3 has 12 amino acids. The CDR3 region is CASRLTGPEAFF. CDR3 in DNA: TGTGCCAGCAGGCTTACGGGCCCTGAAGCTTTCTTT.

At least ten counts were recorded for this clonotype. The V gene is TRBV7-9, the J gene TRBJ2-3, with a weak D call TRBD2 (6 bases). V was trimmed by 6 bases and J by 4 bases, leaving 14 bases between them. This CDR3 spans 14 amino acids. From germline, CDR1 is SEHNR and CDR2 FQNEAQ (reference sequence). The CDR3 DNA sequence: TGTGCCAGCAGGGGGAGGTCGGGAGCAGATACGCAGTATTTT. This sequence encodes CASRGRSGADTQYF.

Ten or more counts support this clonotype. The J gene is TRBJ2-2, the V gene TRBV7-9; 8 bases are shared with TRBD1. Germline V gene sequence: CDR1 SEHNR, CDR2 FQNEAQ (reference sequence). V lost 5 bases and J lost 6; bases outside the gene matches: 8. CDR3 length: 15 residues. This CDR3 is CASSLPGQGAGELFF. In DNA, the CDR3 is TGTGCCAGCAGCCTTCCAGGACAGGGTGCCGGGGAGCTGTTTTTT. Supplemented by reference TRBV7-9 and TRBJ2-2, the full variable domain reads DTGVSQNPRHKITKRGQNVTFRCDPISEHNRLYWYRQTLGQGPEFLTYFQNEAQLEKSRLLSDRFSAERPKGSFSTLEIQRTEQGDSAMYLCASSLPGQGAGELFFGEGSRLTVL.

The rearrangement joins TRBV6-5 to TRBJ1-2; 8 nucleotides line up with TRBD1. This CDR3 has 18 residues. Trimming cost V 4 bases and J 0 bases; bases outside gene matches: 13. Germline CDR1 reads MNHEY; CDR2 reads SVGAGI. The CDR3 DNA is TGTGCCAGCAGTTCACACTCGGACAGGGATCTAGCTAACTATGGCTACACCTTC. Translating gives CASSSHSDRDLANYGYTF.

The rearrangement links TRBV5-6 to TRBJ2-3, with 16 bases lining up with TRBD2. With V trimmed by 10 bases and J by 4 bases, 15 bases remained unmatched. This CDR3 has 18 amino acids. The germline V gene encodes CDR1 SGHDT and CDR2 YYEEEE. The CDR3 spells CAWRGLAGGPFFPDTQYF. In nucleotides, the CDR3 is TGTGCCTGGAGGGGACTAGCGGGAGGGCCTTTTTTCCCAGATACGCAGTATTTT.

This clonotype was seen ten or more times. The CDR3 DNA reads as TGTGCCAGCAGCGTTTTTGGGGGGACCGACGAGCAGTACTTC. It translates to CASSVFGGTDEQYF. V usage is TRBV9 and J usage is TRBJ2-7; possible D gene TRBD2, 6 bases. This CDR3 contains 14 residues. Per germline, CDR1 SGDLS and CDR2 YYNGEE. With 2 bases removed from V and 5 bases from J, the gap between germline ends came to 14 bases.

This clonotype has ten or more counts. V gene TRBV6-5 combines with J gene TRBJ2-5; TRBD2 might be the D (5 bases). Germline-derived CDR1 and CDR2 are MNHEY and SVGAGI. V was cut by 7 bases and J by 2 bases, with 20 bases left in between. The CDR3 has 16 residues. The CDR3 region is CASTDRIAGLQETQYF. As DNA, the CDR3 is TGTGCCAGCACCGACCGAATCGCAGGACTTCAAGAGACCCAGTACTTC.

This clonotype turned up a few times. The V and J genes are TRBV6-2 or TRBV6-3 and TRBJ2-1; tentatively, D is TRBD1 (5 bases). This CDR3 contains 11 residues. Trimming stripped 8 bases from V and 5 bases from J, with 7 bases between. Germline values: CDR1 MNHEY, CDR2 SVGEGT. The CDR3 here is CASLGHNEQFF. The CDR3 region has the DNA TGTGCCAGCTTGGGGCACAATGAGCAGTTCTTC.

The chain employs TRBV20-1 and TRBJ1-1; D is perhaps TRBD1 (5 bases). Germline V gene data show CDR1 as DFQATT and CDR2 as SNEGSKA (reference sequence). The CDR3 loop spans 14 amino acids. The ends were cut back, 6 bases at V and 6 bases at J, with 20 bases in the middle. The CDR3 spells CSAPIGGSPAEAFF. The DNA for the CDR3 is TGCAGTGCCCCAATCGGGGGGTCTCCGGCTGAAGCTTTCTTT.

CDR3 coding DNA: TGTGCCAGCAGAACTCTACCCGGGACAGTTCCGTCTGGGGCCAACGTCCTGACTTTC. It is translated as CASRTLPGTVPSGANVLTF. The gene calls are TRBV6-1 and TRBJ2-6, with 7 bases identical to TRBD1. This CDR3 has 19 residues. CDR1 MNHNS and CDR2 SASEGT come from the germline V gene. J gave up 1 base and V 6 bases, and 15 bases lay outside the gene matches.